Listed below are T cell receptor beta chains from one sample, sequenced in a study of neurological immune-mediated disorders. TCRdb re-analysed the 5' RACE reads in MiXCR, keeping a single row per CDR3 protein. Of roughly 32,000 distinct CDR3 sequences listed, roughly 15% were seen once; the top ten hold roughly 5.2%. Sample: CD4+ T cells from blood. All receptors derive from a female donor with HTLV-1-associated myelopathy (HAM/TSP). Each CDR3 is given with its conserved first and last residue. A D gene is named only where the DNA matches it firmly. Clone size is stated in some rows and not others, as once, few, many or a class when expanded.

j_call,clone_size,d_call,v_call,cdr3_aa,cdr3_nt
TRBJ1-2,many,TRBD1,TRBV5-1,CASSRTGPDGYTF,TGCGCCAGCAGCAGGACAGGGCCTGATGGCTACACCTTC
TRBJ2-7,many,-,TRBV6-5,CASSNDGVSYEQYF,TGTGCCAGCAGTAACGACGGGGTTTCCTACGAGCAGTACTTC
TRBJ2-3,many,TRBD2,TRBV6-1,CASTSGSLDTQYF,TGTGCCAGCACTAGCGGGAGTTTGGATACGCAGTATTTT
TRBJ2-3,many,-,TRBV5-6,CASSLDSGSDTQYF,TGTGCCAGCAGCTTGGATAGCGGCTCAGATACGCAGTATTTT
TRBJ2-1,many,-,TRBV29-1,CSVRVYNEQFF,TGCAGCGTTCGGGTTTACAATGAGCAGTTCTTC
TRBJ1-5,many,TRBD1,TRBV12-3/TRBV12-4,CASSRGQGARPQHF,TGTGCCAGCAGCCGGGGACAGGGTGCCCGGCCCCAGCATTTT
TRBJ2-3,many,-,TRBV4-2,CASSQNTLTGTFEDTQYF,TGTGCCAGCAGCCAAAACACCCTGACAGGCACCTTCGAGGATACGCAGTATTTT
TRBJ2-3,many,-,TRBV7-2,CASTPGGTQYF,TGTGCCAGCACCCCGGGCGGTACGCAGTATTTT
TRBJ1-1,many,-,TRBV5-1,CASSPAGAAEAFF,TGCGCCAGCAGCCCTGCTGGGGCAGCCGAAGCTTTCTTT
TRBJ2-7,few,TRBD1,TRBV4-2,CASSQDRGPYEQYF,TGTGCCAGCAGCCAAGACAGGGGGCCCTACGAGCAGTACTTC
TRBJ2-7,many,-,TRBV14,CASSQVFHYEQYF,TGTGCCAGCAGCCAAGTTTTCCACTACGAGCAGTACTTC
TRBJ2-7,many,-,TRBV28,CASSSSGAYEQYF,TGTGCCAGCAGTTCCTCGGGGGCTTACGAGCAGTACTTC
TRBJ2-3,few,-,TRBV27,CASSLGATDTQYF,TGTGCCAGCAGTTTAGGAGCGACAGATACGCAGTATTTT
TRBJ2-3,many,TRBD2,TRBV5-1,CASSLGLAGSTDTQYF,TGCGCCAGCAGCTTGGGGCTAGCGGGTAGCACAGATACGCAGTATTTT
TRBJ2-1,many,-,TRBV5-1,CASSRGDDGNEQFF,TGCGCCAGCTCCAGAGGGGACGACGGCAATGAGCAGTTCTTC
TRBJ2-7,many,-,TRBV20-1,CSASSSYEQYF,TGCAGTGCTAGTTCATCCTACGAGCAGTACTTC
TRBJ2-6,many,-,TRBV2,CASSETRNSGANVLTF,TGTGCCAGCAGTGAGACCCGAAACTCTGGGGCCAACGTCCTGACTTTC
TRBJ1-3,many,-,TRBV10-2,CASSVARSGNTIYF,TGCGCCAGCAGTGTCGCCCGCTCTGGAAACACCATATATTTT
TRBJ1-5,many,-,TRBV20-1,CSAIEGQGHQPQHF,TGCAGTGCTATAGAGGGCCAGGGGCATCAGCCCCAGCATTTT
TRBJ2-3,-,-,TRBV29-1,CRVEQGEGSTDTQYF,TGCAGAGTTGAACAAGGAGAGGGATCAACAGATACGCAGTATTTT
TRBJ2-3,medium-sized,-,TRBV20-1,CSATRRLVSPDTQYF,TGCAGTGCTACTAGGCGACTAGTAAGCCCAGATACGCAGTATTTT
TRBJ2-3,many,TRBD2,TRBV10-3,CATTLAGETDTQYF,TGTGCCACCACACTAGCGGGAGAGACAGATACGCAGTATTTT
TRBJ2-7,few,TRBD1,TRBV6-1,CASSERQGAHYEQYF,TGTGCCAGCAGTGAGAGACAGGGGGCGCATTACGAGCAGTACTTC
TRBJ1-4,many,-,TRBV4-1,CASSPLKGEQAKEKLFF,TGCGCCAGCAGCCCGCTTAAGGGAGAACAGGCGAAGGAAAAACTGTTTTTT
TRBJ2-1,-,-,TRBV7-9,CASSLEGNEQFF,TGTGCCAGCAGCTTAGAGGGAAATGAGCAGTTCTTC
TRBJ1-4,many,-,TRBV4-3,CASSQDHRDGEKLFF,TGCGCCAGCAGCCAAGATCACCGGGACGGCGAAAAACTGTTTTTT
TRBJ2-1,-,TRBD2,TRBV19,CASSMGLAGGSYNEQFF,TGTGCCAGTAGTATGGGTTTAGCGGGAGGATCCTACAATGAGCAGTTCTTC
TRBJ1-1,many,-,TRBV5-6,CASSWGLAPEAFF,TGTGCCAGCAGCTGGGGGCTCGCCCCTGAAGCTTTCTTT
TRBJ1-6,many,-,TRBV7-2,CASSLSVYSYNSPLHF,TGTGCCAGCAGCTTATCAGTCTACTCCTATAATTCACCCCTCCACTTT
TRBJ1-6,medium-sized,-,TRBV7-2,CASSLTGRPHNSPLHF,TGTGCCAGCAGCTTAACCGGAAGGCCCCATAATTCACCCCTCCACTTT
TRBJ2-5,many,TRBD2,TRBV11-2,CASSLEGLAQETQYF,TGTGCCAGCAGCTTAGAGGGACTAGCACAAGAGACCCAGTACTTC
TRBJ2-1,many,-,TRBV24-1,CATSDTRRADEQFF,TGTGCCACCAGCGATACTCGGAGGGCCGATGAGCAGTTCTTC
TRBJ2-7,many,-,TRBV28,CASSLGPRPREQYF,TGTGCCAGCAGTTTGGGCCCAAGGCCCAGGGAGCAGTACTTC
TRBJ2-1,-,TRBD2,TRBV5-1,CASSLGTSGNNEQFF,TGCGCCAGCAGCCTGGGGACTAGCGGGAACAATGAGCAGTTCTTC
TRBJ2-2,many,-,TRBV20-1,CSASTVGDTGELFF,TGCAGTGCCAGTACGGTGGGGGACACCGGGGAGCTGTTTTTT
TRBJ2-5,once,-,TRBV20-1,CSALEGGNAETQYF,TGCAGTGCCCTCGAGGGGGGCAACGCAGAGACCCAGTACTTC
TRBJ1-2,many,TRBD1,TRBV12-3/TRBV12-4,CASSFQGAAYGYTF,TGTGCCAGCAGTTTCCAGGGGGCGGCCTATGGCTACACCTTC
TRBJ2-5,medium-sized,TRBD1,TRBV5-1,CASSLRQGQETQYF,TGCGCCAGCAGCTTGCGACAGGGGCAAGAGACCCAGTACTTC
TRBJ2-3,-,TRBD2,TRBV12-3/TRBV12-4,CASTWGRGRVTDTQYF,TGTGCCAGCACCTGGGGTCGCGGGAGGGTCACAGATACGCAGTATTTT
TRBJ2-7,many,-,TRBV7-2,CASSPDRYEQYF,TGTGCCAGCAGCCCCGACCGCTACGAGCAGTACTTC
TRBJ2-1,many,TRBD1,TRBV11-3,CASSKGTGAYNEQFF,TGTGCCAGCAGCAAAGGGACAGGGGCCTACAATGAGCAGTTCTTC
TRBJ2-5,-,TRBD2,TRBV14,CASNPLGSGSETQYF,TGTGCCAGCAACCCTCTAGGAAGCGGGAGTGAGACCCAGTACTTC
TRBJ1-1,many,-,TRBV14,CASSPLDNTEAFF,TGTGCCAGCAGCCCCCTCGATAACACTGAAGCTTTCTTT
TRBJ1-5,many,-,TRBV18,CASSPGGGNQPQHF,TGTGCCAGCTCACCGGGGGGGGGAAATCAGCCCCAGCATTTT
TRBJ2-6,-,TRBD1,TRBV12-5,CASVPGQGWAGANVLTF,TGTGCTAGTGTTCCGGGACAGGGGTGGGCTGGGGCCAACGTCCTGACTTTC
TRBJ2-1,medium-sized,TRBD2,TRBV5-1,CASSPRLAENEQFF,TGCGCCAGCAGCCCCCGACTAGCGGAGAATGAGCAGTTCTTC
TRBJ2-3,-,TRBD1,TRBV18,CASSPQSPGQGTDTQYF,TGTGCCAGCTCACCACAATCTCCGGGACAGGGCACAGATACGCAGTATTTT
TRBJ2-2,many,-,TRBV12-3/TRBV12-4,CASSSSRAGTGELFF,TGTGCCAGCAGTTCGAGCAGGGCGGGAACCGGGGAGCTGTTTTTT
TRBJ2-7,many,-,TRBV6-5,CASRVTRGEQYF,TGTGCCAGCAGAGTCACTAGAGGCGAGCAGTACTTC
TRBJ2-7,many,-,TRBV10-3,CAISERGAPYEQYF,TGTGCCATCAGTGAGCGGGGGGCCCCCTACGAGCAGTACTTC
TRBJ2-3,many,TRBD2,TRBV5-1,CASSLARGGAPDTQYF,TGCGCCAGCAGCTTGGCGCGCGGGGGGGCCCCAGATACGCAGTATTTT
TRBJ1-2,many,-,TRBV6-6,CASSYREYGYTF,TGTGCCAGCAGTTACAGGGAATATGGCTACACCTTC
TRBJ2-2,many,-,TRBV7-2,CASSLAGGGGELFF,TGTGCCAGCAGCTTAGCGGGCGGCGGCGGGGAGCTGTTTTTT
TRBJ2-1,many,TRBD2,TRBV7-3,CASSPSGTYNEQFF,TGTGCCAGCAGCCCTAGCGGAACTTACAATGAGCAGTTCTTC
TRBJ2-7,many,TRBD2,TRBV7-2,CASSLGLAEGRGEQYF,TGTGCCAGCAGCTTGGGACTAGCGGAGGGTCGGGGGGAGCAGTACTTC
TRBJ1-1,many,-,TRBV6-5,CASSPSQATEAFF,TGTGCCAGCAGTCCCTCCCAAGCGACTGAAGCTTTCTTT
TRBJ1-2,-,-,TRBV7-2,CASSLGPAQQGGYTF,TGTGCCAGCAGCTTAGGTCCCGCTCAACAGGGTGGCTACACCTTC
TRBJ1-3,medium-sized,TRBD1,TRBV20-1,CSAEGQGNTIYF,TGCAGTGCTGAGGGACAGGGAAACACCATATATTTT
TRBJ2-2,-,TRBD1,TRBV20-1,CSAEDRGGTGELFF,TGCAGTGCCGAGGACAGGGGGGGGACCGGGGAGCTGTTTTTT
TRBJ2-1,medium-sized,TRBD2,TRBV7-2,CASSPGGYPYNEQFF,TGTGCCAGCAGCCCCGGGGGGTACCCCTACAATGAGCAGTTCTTC